The clone carrying this T cell receptor beta chain came up once. This CDR3 has 10 residues. The V gene lost 4 bases and the J gene lost 2 bases, with 2 bases spanning the gap. The germline V gene has CDR1 DFQATT and CDR2 SNEGSKA (reference sequence). The sample comes from a study of control samples from healthy donors and cancer patients. Assay: immunoSEQ multiplex PCR; the TCRdb copy retains only in-frame clones and omits some. This table holds some 130,000 clones, more than 90% found once. The rearrangement uses TRBV20-1 and TRBJ1-1; D not certain. Source material: blood. The origin of this receptor is a man aged 18 to 29 in good health. CDR3 nucleotides: TGCAGTGCTACTAACACTGAAGCTTTCTTT. Protein sequence: CSATNTEAFF.